Below are 24 T cell receptor beta chains sequenced from a single sample in a study of beta chain features in type 1 diabetes. Study-level points and caveats: In every one of the four CD4+ subsets, TCRB CDR3s were moderately but significantly shorter in Type 1 diabetes patients.

The entirety of the isolated RNA underwent reverse transcription, so expressed TCRB transcripts were sequenced. Clones were sequenced by immunoSEQ multiplex PCR, and TCRdb holds only the in-frame ones, with some missing. The sample yields fewer than 450,000 clones, roughly 14% seen once. These receptors have no known antigen. Sequenced: naive CD4+ T cells from blood. The receptor set was obtained from a woman between 18 and 30 years old with type 1 diabetes.

This clone has a handful of counts. The chain is built from TRBV30 and TRBJ2-7; perhaps TRBD2 as D (5 bases). Between the trimmed V and J ends, which lost 7 bases and 4 bases, there was a span of 17 bases. Germline values: CDR1 GTSNPN, CDR2 SVGIG (reference sequence). This CDR3 is built from 13 residues. The DNA for the CDR3 is TGTGCCTCTACGGGAAACAGTGATTACGAGCAGTACTTC. Residues: CASTGNSDYEQYF.

This clone occurred a few times. Here the CDR3 DNA reads TGTGCGGCGGGTTTCGGAGAAAAACTGTTTTTT. Amino acid sequence: CAAGFGEKLFF. The genes are TRBV7-9 and TRBJ1-4, with D unresolved. The CDR3 has 11 amino acids. CDR1 and CDR2 from the germline V gene are SEHNR and FQNEAQ (reference sequence).

This clone was found a few times. Other DNA variants within this sample encode the same CDR3. V usage is TRBV18 and J usage is TRBJ1-5; TRBD1 is a possible D gene (5 bases). The germline gives CDR1 KGHSH, CDR2 LQKENI. This CDR3 comprises 13 residues. With 6 bases removed from V and 4 bases from J, the gap between germline ends came to 10 bases. As DNA, the CDR3 is TGTGCCAGCTCCCCGGGGGAAAATCAGCCCCAGCATTTT. Encoded protein: CASSPGENQPQHF.

There are a few counts of this clone. The chain has TRBV4-1 and TRBJ1-2, with 8 bases identical to TRBD1. V gave up 3 bases and J gave up 10 bases; unmatched junction bases: 10. Germline loops: CDR1 MGHRA, CDR2 YSYEKL. The CDR3 has 14 residues. The CDR3 loop is CASSQLDREAYYTF. The CDR3 nucleotides are TGCGCCAGCAGCCAGTTGGACAGGGAAGCTTACTACACCTTC.

V gene TRBV19 combines with J gene TRBJ2-4; 8 bases are shared with TRBD1. The CDR3 spans 15 residues. The V and J ends lost 7 bases and 0 bases, in that order; junction bases with no gene match: 5. Germline-derived CDR1 and CDR2 are LNHDA and SQIVND (reference sequence). The CDR3 loop reads CASIGQGLAKNIQYF. DNA of the CDR3: TGTGCCAGTATCGGACAGGGTCTAGCCAAAAACATTCAGTACTTC.

Details on this clone: The sample has other DNA sequences that encode this CDR3 too. V and J are TRBV5-4 and TRBJ2-3, with D perhaps matching TRBD2 (5 bases). Germline V gene sequence: CDR1 SGHNT, CDR2 YYREEE (reference sequence). This CDR3 contains 13 residues. Trimming removed 0 bases at V and 4 bases at J, with 6 bases between. CDR3 coding DNA: TGTGCCAGCAGCTTGGCGGGGTCAGATACGCAGTATTTT. Protein product: CASSLAGSDTQYF.

The CDR3 loop reads CASSLAYIGARNTEAFF. The CDR3 nucleotides are TGCGCCAGCAGCCTCGCATATATAGGGGCCCGTAACACTGAAGCTTTCTTT. This chain joins TRBV5-1 and TRBJ1-1, with D possibly being TRBD1 (5 bases). Per the germline V gene, CDR1 is SGHRS and CDR2 is YFSETQ. Trimming removed 4 bases at V and 2 bases at J, with 21 bases between. The CDR3 covers 17 residues.

Only a few counts were recorded for this clone. V and J are TRBV30 and TRBJ1-2; perhaps TRBD1 as D (5 bases). The CDR3 contains 13 residues. The germline V gene encodes CDR1 GTSNPN and CDR2 SVGIG (reference sequence). V was pared by 4 bases and J by 2 bases, with 11 bases between. CDR3: CAWIPGPNYGYTF. In DNA, the CDR3 is TGTGCCTGGATTCCAGGGCCCAACTATGGCTACACCTTC.

The rearrangement links TRBV27 to TRBJ1-1; 10 nucleotides match TRBD1. The CDR3 is 15 residues long. The V gene's germline CDR1 is MNHEY and CDR2 SMNVEV (reference sequence). With V trimmed by 5 bases and J by 4 bases, 7 bases remained unmatched. The CDR3 nucleotides are TGTGCCAGCAGTCCCGGGGACAGGGGAATCACTGAAGCTTTCTTT. It yields the protein CASSPGDRGITEAFF.

This clone occurred a few times. The genes are TRBV4-2 and TRBJ2-1; 7 positions agree with TRBD2. This CDR3 is 15 amino acids long. V gave up 0 bases and J gave up 2 bases; unmatched junction bases: 1. CDR1 is LGHNA, CDR2 YNFKEQ, per germline. CDR3 nucleotides: TGTGCCAGCAGCCAAGACCGGGGGGCCTACAATGAGCAGTTCTTC. It translates to CASSQDRGAYNEQFF.

This clone turned up a few times. The CDR3: CAWSARTGIRLRYTF. As DNA, the CDR3 is TGTGCCTGGAGTGCTCGGACAGGCATCAGGTTGCGCTACACCTTC. V and J are TRBV30 and TRBJ1-2; 7 positions agree with TRBD1. Germline trimming cut 1 base from V and 9 bases from J; bases unmatched to any gene: 14. The CDR3 is made up of 15 amino acids. Germline lookup yields CDR1 GTSNPN and CDR2 SVGIG (reference sequence).

This chain uses TRBV5-4 with TRBJ2-7; 11 bases line up with TRBD2. Germline V CDR1 and CDR2: SGHNT, YYREEE (reference sequence). V dropped 0 bases and J dropped 7; count of bases not matched to a gene: 9. The CDR3 is made up of 16 amino acids. The CDR3 protein is CASSLGGTSGTLEQYF. DNA for the CDR3: TGTGCCAGCAGCTTGGGCGGGACTAGCGGTACCTTAGAGCAGTACTTC.

This clone was observed a handful of times. This chain joins TRBV18 and TRBJ1-5; D may be TRBD1 (5 bases). Germline CDR1 is KGHSH and CDR2 is LQKENI. The CDR3 runs to 15 residues. The V end was cut by 3 bases, the J end by 5 bases, with 14 bases between. The CDR3 DNA reads TGTGCCAGCTCACCGTTTGTTGCAGGGCATCAGCCCCAGCATTTT. Protein: CASSPFVAGHQPQHF.

Written as DNA, the CDR3 is TGTGCCAGTGTCAGGGGCGAAAACACCGGGGAGCTGTTTTTT. Protein: CASVRGENTGELFF. V and J are TRBV2 and TRBJ2-2, with a possible D match to TRBD1 (6 bases). Per the germline V gene, CDR1 is SNHLY and CDR2 is FYNNEI. Trimming pared 9 bases from V and 2 bases from J, leaving 13 bases between. The CDR3 runs to 14 residues.

The chain joins TRBV7-8 to TRBJ1-5, with TRBD1 identical over 7 bases. The ends lost 3 bases at V and 7 bases at J; junction bases unmatched: 0. From germline, CDR1 is SGHVS and CDR2 FQNEAQ. The CDR3 has 12 amino acids. The CDR3 nucleotides read TGTGCCAGCAGCTTGGGACAGCAGCCCCAGCATTTT. Translation gives CASSLGQQPQHF.

Only one count was recorded for this clone. The V call is TRBV14, the J call TRBJ2-1, with 12 bases identical to TRBD2. Germline assignment: CDR1 SGHDN and CDR2 FVKESK. The CDR3 is made up of 20 amino acids. Trimming cost V 0 bases and J 5 bases; bases outside gene matches: 14. DNA for the CDR3: TGTGCCAGCAGCCAAGAAGGGTGGCTAGCGGGAGGGCCGGGGGACAATGAGCAGTTCTTC. This codes for CASSQEGWLAGGPGDNEQFF.

In this sample, this clone turned up a few times. The chain carries TRBV9 and TRBJ2-3; 8 nucleotides agree with TRBD2. The CDR3 has 15 residues. Germline V gene data show CDR1 as SGDLS and CDR2 as YYNGEE. Losses at the gene ends were 1 base for V and 2 bases for J; bases not matched to a gene: 3. This chain's CDR3 is CASSVTSGLTDTQYF. CDR3 nucleotides: TGTGCCAGCAGCGTAACTAGCGGTCTCACAGATACGCAGTATTTT.

In nucleotides, the CDR3 is TGTGCCAGCAGTTACTCAGTTAGCGGGTTGTACGAGCAGTACTTC. Translating gives CASSYSVSGLYEQYF. The chain carries TRBV6-5 and TRBJ2-7; the match to TRBD2 covers 7 bases. The CDR3 loop spans 15 amino acids. Germline CDR1 reads MNHEY; CDR2 reads SVGAGI. With 0 bases clipped from V and 4 bases from J, the junction kept 6 bases outside the gene matches.

The J gene is TRBJ2-7, the V gene TRBV5-6; tentative D call: TRBD1 (6 bases). The CDR3 is made up of 14 amino acids. Per the germline V gene, CDR1 is SGHDT and CDR2 is YYEEEE. The germline V and J ends were trimmed by 2 bases and 3 bases, with 12 bases remaining between them. CDR3 sequence (DNA): TGTGCCAGCAGCTTCACAGGGAATTTCTACGAGCAGTACTTC. Its translation is CASSFTGNFYEQYF. The entire variable domain, with the rest obtained from reference TRBV5-6 and TRBJ2-7, is as follows: DAGVTQSPTHLIKTRGQQVTLRCSPKSGHDTVSWYQQALGQGPQFIFQYYEEEERQRGNFPDRFSGHQFPNYSSELNVNALLLGDSALYLCASSFTGNFYEQYFGPGTRLTVT.

The chain uses TRBV29-1 and TRBJ2-1; maybe TRBD2 (6 bases). The V and J ends lost 5 bases and 5 bases respectively, with 19 bases between them. Per the germline V gene, CDR1 is SQVTM and CDR2 is ANQGSEA. CDR3 length: 15 amino acids. CDR3: CSVSPSTRGDNEQFF. The DNA of the CDR3 is TGCAGCGTTTCCCCCTCGACTAGGGGCGACAATGAGCAGTTCTTC.

This clone has a handful of counts. The CDR3 DNA is TGTGCCATCAGTGAGGAAAACAGCTATCAGCCCCAGCATTTT. It encodes CAISEENSYQPQHF. The rearrangement uses TRBV10-3 and TRBJ1-5; D gene uncertain. The CDR3 consists of 14 residues. Trimming shortened V by 2 bases and J by 5 bases, and 10 bases separated the two germline ends. Germline-derived CDR1 and CDR2 are ENHRY and SYGVKD.

Only a few counts were recorded for this clone. The chain joins TRBV9 to TRBJ2-2; D is unclear. The CDR3 covers 16 residues. V was cut by 0 bases and J by 3 bases, with 12 bases left in between. Germline CDR1 SGDLS, CDR2 YYNGEE. CDR3 nucleotide sequence: TGTGCCAGCAGCGTAGATACCGCGATTGACACCGGGGAGCTGTTTTTT. Translated: CASSVDTAIDTGELFF.

This clone appeared a few times. The chain employs TRBV5-6 and TRBJ2-3, with D possibly being TRBD1 (5 bases). Germline CDR1 SGHDT, CDR2 YYEEEE. V lost 4 bases to trimming and J lost 0 bases, with 12 bases between them. The CDR3 covers 15 residues. The chain's CDR3 is CASSLGHYSTDTQYF. The CDR3 bases are TGTGCCAGCAGCCTCGGACATTATAGCACAGATACGCAGTATTTT.

The table lists this clone with a count of one. V usage is TRBV7-8 and J usage is TRBJ1-5, with unresolved D. This CDR3 has 15 residues. Germline CDR1 reads SGHVS; CDR2 reads FQNEAQ. Between the trimmed V and J ends, which lost 1 base and 7 bases, there was a span of 14 bases. The DNA for the CDR3 is TGTGCCAGCAGCTTAGAAGCACTCGGAGGGCAGCCCCAGCATTTT. It is translated as CASSLEALGGQPQHF.